This TCR beta chain came from a study of T cell responses to AZD1222 COVID-19 vaccine. Trimming removed 3 bases at V and 0 bases at J, with 6 bases between. Germline V gene sequence: CDR1 SNHLY, CDR2 FYNNEI. This CDR3 has 15 amino acids. Some clones are missing from TCRdb's copy, which holds only in-frame ones; the method was immunoSEQ multiplex PCR. Of 130,000 or so clones listed, approximately 83% are singletons. Sample: peripheral blood, taken on day 0 of AZD1222 vaccination. The chain joins TRBV2 to TRBJ1-6; D gene uncertain. The source is an adult in good health. The CDR3 DNA reads as TGTGCCAGCAGTGATGGAAGCTCCTATAATTCACCCCTCCACTTT. This translates into CASSDGSSYNSPLHF.